Only one count was recorded for the clone carrying this T cell receptor (beta chain). Its target is unknown. This record comes from a study of shared clonotypes between healthy human individuals. Germline V gene sequence: CDR1 SNHLY, CDR2 FYNNEI. This CDR3 comprises 15 residues. The J segment lost 1 base and the V segment lost 4 bases, leaving 4 bases of the junction unmatched. Study-wide findings and caveats: Lower generation probabilities were found for non-shared clonotypes than for those shared by all four donors.

Clones were read by immunoSEQ multiplex PCR, and TCRdb kept only the in-frame ones, dropping some. The sample has approximately 2.5 million clones; 85% to 95% are singletons. The clonotype originates from a man between 18 and 29 years old in good health. Sample: naive CD4+ T cells sorted from blood. Subset reported: CD45RA+ positively selected. This chain uses TRBV2 with TRBJ1-3; 7 positions agree with TRBD1. The CDR3 sequence is CASSVTQGSGNTIYF. DNA of the CDR3: TGTGCCAGCAGTGTGACACAGGGGTCTGGAAACACCATATATTTT.